This T cell receptor beta chain appears in the sequencing data of a study of blood T cell repertoires in COVID-19. Study-wide context: There were acute and convalescent COVID-19 samples, and they came from the United States, Italy and Spain. From T cells, B-cell-depleted T cells, or PBMCs came the material, which was cDNA or gDNA.

In the authors' methods: Reference gene primers were amplified, and this amplification served to estimate nucleated cell counts. Clones were sequenced by immunoSEQ multiplex PCR, and TCRdb holds only the in-frame ones, with some missing. The D gene and trimming were derived from the DNA, and the V and J assignments and clone size from that table. The sample includes under 200,000 clones, about 85% seen only once; the top ten take 20% to 25%. Material for sequencing was peripheral blood. The receptor was isolated from a man in his 60s with active or convalescent COVID-19.

CDR3 nucleotides: TGTGCCAGCAGCCGTGACAGGGGAGATGGCTACACCTTC. This encodes CASSRDRGDGYTF. The chain couples TRBV7-9 to TRBJ1-2, with 8 positions matching TRBD1. The V gene end was trimmed by 5 bases and the J gene end by 6 bases; junction bases not matched to a gene: 5. This CDR3 comprises 13 residues. Germline-derived CDR1 and CDR2 are SEHNR and FQNEAQ (reference sequence).